This T cell receptor beta chain was observed in a study of shared T cell receptors in the human thymus. The length of the CDR3 is 17 residues. The V gene's germline CDR1 is LNHNV and CDR2 YYDKDF (reference sequence). Trimming shortened V by 3 bases and J by 6 bases, and 21 bases separated the two germline ends. Here immunoSEQ multiplex PCR was the method, and the copy in TCRdb shows in-frame clones only, minus some. The repertoire holds more than 550,000 clones, over 75% seen once, with around 0.0099% in the top ten. This clone was counted only a few times. These same data were also listed under a study on human thymus T cells. From that report: Each of the donors was a healthy Finnish infant who was undergoing open corrective cardiac surgery for congenital heart defects. During corrective heart surgery, resections were taken, and the thymus tissue came from them. Highly overlapping thymic repertoires in unrelated individuals were reported by related research.

What was sequenced was thymocytes. The sequence derives from a girl in the first two years of life with a congenital heart defect. V gene TRBV15 combines with J gene TRBJ2-1, with D possibly being TRBD2 (6 bases). CDR3 coding DNA: TGTGCCACCAGCAGGGGGGGTAGGAGGTCCGGGTTCAATGAGCAGTTCTTC. Protein: CATSRGGRRSGFNEQFF.